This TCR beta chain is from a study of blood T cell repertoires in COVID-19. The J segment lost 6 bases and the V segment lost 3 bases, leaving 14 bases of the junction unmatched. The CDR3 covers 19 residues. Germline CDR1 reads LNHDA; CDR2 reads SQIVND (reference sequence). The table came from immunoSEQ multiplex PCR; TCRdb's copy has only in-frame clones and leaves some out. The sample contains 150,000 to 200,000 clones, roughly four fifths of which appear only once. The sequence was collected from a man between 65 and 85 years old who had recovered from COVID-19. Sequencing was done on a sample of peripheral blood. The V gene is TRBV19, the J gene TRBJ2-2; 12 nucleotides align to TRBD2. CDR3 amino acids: CASSIWAGSLAGGAGELFF. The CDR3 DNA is TGTGCCAGTAGTATCTGGGCAGGGTCGCTAGCGGGAGGGGCCGGGGAGCTGTTTTTT.